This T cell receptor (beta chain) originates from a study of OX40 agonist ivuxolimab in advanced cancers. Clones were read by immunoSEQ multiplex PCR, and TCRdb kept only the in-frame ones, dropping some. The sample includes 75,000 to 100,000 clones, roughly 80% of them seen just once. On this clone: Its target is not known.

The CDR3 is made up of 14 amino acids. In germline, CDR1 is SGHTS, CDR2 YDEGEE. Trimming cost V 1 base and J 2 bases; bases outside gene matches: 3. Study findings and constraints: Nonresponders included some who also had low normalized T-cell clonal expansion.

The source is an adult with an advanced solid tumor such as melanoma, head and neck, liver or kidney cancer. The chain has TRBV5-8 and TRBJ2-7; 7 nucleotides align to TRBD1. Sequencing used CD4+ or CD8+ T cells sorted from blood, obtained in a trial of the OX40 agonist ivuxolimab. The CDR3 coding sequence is TGTGCCAGCAGCTTGTCCGACAGGGCCTACGAGCAGTACTTC. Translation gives CASSLSDRAYEQYF.